This TCR beta chain originates from a study of OX40 agonist ivuxolimab in advanced cancers. The CDR3 is 16 residues long. With V trimmed by 4 bases and J by 3 bases, 7 bases remained unmatched. Germline lookup yields CDR1 MDHEN and CDR2 SYDVKM. Study-level results: What antigens the expanded peripheral T cells recognized was never established. Some nonresponders additionally presented with little normalized T-cell clonal expansion.

Concerning this clone itself: Its antigen is unidentified.

Some clones are missing from TCRdb's copy, which holds only in-frame ones; the method was immunoSEQ multiplex PCR. Of over 95,000 clones in the sample, more than 95% were seen once. At cycle 4 day 1, cycle 7 day 1, and baseline, blood was sampled. This receptor was taken from an adult with an advanced solid tumor such as melanoma, head and neck, liver or kidney cancer. The chain joins TRBV28 to TRBJ1-2; the match to TRBD1 covers 11 bases. Sequenced here: CD4+ or CD8+ T cells sorted from blood, sampled in a trial of the OX40 agonist ivuxolimab. The CDR3 nucleotides are TGTGCCAGCAGTTCGGACAGGGGGCAGCTTTACTATGGCTACACCTTC. It translates to CASSSDRGQLYYGYTF.